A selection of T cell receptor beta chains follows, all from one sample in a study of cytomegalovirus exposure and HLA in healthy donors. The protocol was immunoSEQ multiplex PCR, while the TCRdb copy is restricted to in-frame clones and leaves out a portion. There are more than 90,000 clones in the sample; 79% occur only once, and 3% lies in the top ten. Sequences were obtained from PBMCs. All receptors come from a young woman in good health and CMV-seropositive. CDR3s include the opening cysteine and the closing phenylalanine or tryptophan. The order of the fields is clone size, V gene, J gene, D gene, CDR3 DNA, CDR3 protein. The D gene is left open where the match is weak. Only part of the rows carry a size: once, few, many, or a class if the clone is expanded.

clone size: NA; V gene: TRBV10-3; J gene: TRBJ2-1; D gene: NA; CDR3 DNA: TGTGCCATCAGTGGACTATTCCCGATCGGCAATGAGCAGTTCTTC; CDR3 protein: CAISGLFPIGNEQFF
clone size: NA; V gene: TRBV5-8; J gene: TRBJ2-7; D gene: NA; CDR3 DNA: TGTGCCAGCAGTTTCGGGGGACTCGGCTACGAGCAGTACTTC; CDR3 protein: CASSFGGLGYEQYF
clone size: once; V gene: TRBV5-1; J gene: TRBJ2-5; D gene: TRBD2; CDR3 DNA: TGCGCCAGCAGCTTGTCCACGGGAGGTTGGGAGACCCAGTACTTC; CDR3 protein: CASSLSTGGWETQYF
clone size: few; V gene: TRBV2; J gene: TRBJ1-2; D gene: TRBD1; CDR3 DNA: TGTGCCAGCAGGGGGACAGGGAGCGGCTACACCTTC; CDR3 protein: CASRGTGSGYTF
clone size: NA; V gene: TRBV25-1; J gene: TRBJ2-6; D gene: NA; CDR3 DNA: TGTGCCAGCAGTGCCGGTAACGTCCTGACTTTC; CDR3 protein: CASSAGNVLTF
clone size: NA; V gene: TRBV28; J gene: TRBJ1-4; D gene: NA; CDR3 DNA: TGTGCCAGCACTCAAATGGTGTTGCGAAATGAAAAACTGTTTTTT; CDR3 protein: CASTQMVLRNEKLFF
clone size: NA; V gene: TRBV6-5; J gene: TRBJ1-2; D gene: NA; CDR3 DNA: TGTGCCAGCAGTTTGGACAGAAACGCCTATGGCTACACCTTC; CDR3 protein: CASSLDRNAYGYTF
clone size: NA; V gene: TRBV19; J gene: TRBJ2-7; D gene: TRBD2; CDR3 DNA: TGTGCCAGTAGTATCGGCGGGGGCTCCTACGAGCAGTACTTC; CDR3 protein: CASSIGGGSYEQYF
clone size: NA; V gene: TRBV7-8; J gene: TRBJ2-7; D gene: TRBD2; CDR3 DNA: TGTGCCAGCAGCTTAGCGGGGGGGGGCTCCTACGAGCAGTACTTC; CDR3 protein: CASSLAGGGSYEQYF
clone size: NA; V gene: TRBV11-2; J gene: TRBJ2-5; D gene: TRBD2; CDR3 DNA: TGTGCCAGCAGCTGGGGGGGGGAGACCCAGTACTTC; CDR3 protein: CASSWGGETQYF
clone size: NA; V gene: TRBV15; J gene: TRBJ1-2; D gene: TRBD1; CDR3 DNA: TGTGCCACCAGCAGGGACAGGGGGACGGGTGGCTACACCTTC; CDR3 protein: CATSRDRGTGGYTF
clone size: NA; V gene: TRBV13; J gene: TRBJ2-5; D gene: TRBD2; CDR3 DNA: TGTGCCAGCACCGAAGGGACTAGCGGGGTACAAGAGACCCAGTACTTC; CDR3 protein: CASTEGTSGVQETQYF
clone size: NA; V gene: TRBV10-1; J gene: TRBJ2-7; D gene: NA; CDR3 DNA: TGCGCCAGCAGTGAGGCTAGCGACTACGAGCAGTACTTC; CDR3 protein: CASSEASDYEQYF
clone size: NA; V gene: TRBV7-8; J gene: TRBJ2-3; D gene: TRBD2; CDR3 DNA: TGTGCCAGCAGCTCCCTCAGCGGGAGTAGCACAGATACGCAGTATTTT; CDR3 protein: CASSSLSGSSTDTQYF
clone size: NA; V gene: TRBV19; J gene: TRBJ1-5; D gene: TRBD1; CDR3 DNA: TGTGCCAGTGCTACCGGGACAGGGTCGGGAGGCAGCAATCAGCCCCAGCATTTT; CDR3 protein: CASATGTGSGGSNQPQHF
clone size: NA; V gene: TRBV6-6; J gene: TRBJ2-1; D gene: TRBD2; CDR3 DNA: TGTGCCAGCAGTTTGACTAGCGGGTACAATGAGCAGTTCTTC; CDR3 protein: CASSLTSGYNEQFF
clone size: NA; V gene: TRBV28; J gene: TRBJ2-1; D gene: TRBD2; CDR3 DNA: TGTGCCAGCAGTTTAGCGGGAGGGGGTGAGCAGTTCTTC; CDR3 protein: CASSLAGGGEQFF
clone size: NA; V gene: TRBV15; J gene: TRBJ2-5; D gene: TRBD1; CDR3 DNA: TGTGCCACCAGCAGAACCCGGACAGGGGGCCTTGAGACCCAGTACTTC; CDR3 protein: CATSRTRTGGLETQYF
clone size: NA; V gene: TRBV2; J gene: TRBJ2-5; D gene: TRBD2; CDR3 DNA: TGTGCCAGCAGACGGGGAACTAGCGGGCAAGAGACCCAGTACTTC; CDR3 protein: CASRRGTSGQETQYF
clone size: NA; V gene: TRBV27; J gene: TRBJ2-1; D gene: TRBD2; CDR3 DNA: TGTGCCAGCAGTCCCACTAGCGGGAGCAGCAATGAGCAGTTCTTC; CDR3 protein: CASSPTSGSSNEQFF
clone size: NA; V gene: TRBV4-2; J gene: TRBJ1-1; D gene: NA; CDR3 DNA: TGTGCCAGCAGCCAACGGGAGGGGAACACTGAAGCTTTCTTT; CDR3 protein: CASSQREGNTEAFF
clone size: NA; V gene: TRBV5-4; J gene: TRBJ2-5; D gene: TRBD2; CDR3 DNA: TGTGCCAGCAGACCAACGACTAGCGGGGGAGAGACCCAGTACTTC; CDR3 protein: CASRPTTSGGETQYF
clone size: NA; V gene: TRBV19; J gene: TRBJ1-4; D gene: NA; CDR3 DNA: TGTGCCAGTAGTATAGCAGGGGTAAATGAAAAACTGTTTTTT; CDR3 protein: CASSIAGVNEKLFF
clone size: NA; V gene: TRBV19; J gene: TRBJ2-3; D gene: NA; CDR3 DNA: TGTGCCAGTAGTTACCCGGGACTCCTCACAGATACGCAGTATTTT; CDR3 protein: CASSYPGLLTDTQYF
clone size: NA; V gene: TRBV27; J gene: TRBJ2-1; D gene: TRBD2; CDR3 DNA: TGTGCCAGCAGTTTAATAGCGGGGGAGGCGCTGAGTGAGCAGTTCTTC; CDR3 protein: CASSLIAGEALSEQFF
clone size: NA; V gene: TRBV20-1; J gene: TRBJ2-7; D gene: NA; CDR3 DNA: TGCAGTGCCAACGGGAGATACGAGCAGTACTTC; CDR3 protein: CSANGRYEQYF
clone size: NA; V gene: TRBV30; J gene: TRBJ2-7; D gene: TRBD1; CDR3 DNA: TGTGCCTGGAGTGCAGACGGGACAGCGGCCTACGAGCAGTACTTC; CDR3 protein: CAWSADGTAAYEQYF
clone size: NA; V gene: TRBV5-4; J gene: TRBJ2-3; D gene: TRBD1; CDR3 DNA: TGTGCCAGCAGCTTTCAGGGGGCAGGCACAGATACGCAGTATTTT; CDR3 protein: CASSFQGAGTDTQYF
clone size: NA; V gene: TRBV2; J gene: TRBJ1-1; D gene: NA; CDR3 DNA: TGTGCCAGCAATTCGGGAGGTTTGAACACTGAAGCTTTCTTT; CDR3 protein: CASNSGGLNTEAFF
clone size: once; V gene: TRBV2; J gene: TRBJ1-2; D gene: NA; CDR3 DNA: TGTGCCAGCAGATACAGGGTACTGGGCTATGGCTACACCTTC; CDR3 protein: CASRYRVLGYGYTF
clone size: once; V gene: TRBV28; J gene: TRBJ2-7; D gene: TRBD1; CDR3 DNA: TGTGCCAGCAGTTTATATGGACAGGGACTCTCCTACGAGCAGTACTTC; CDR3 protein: CASSLYGQGLSYEQYF
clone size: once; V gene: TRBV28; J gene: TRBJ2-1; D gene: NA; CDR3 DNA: TGTGCCAGTACCCTACCGGCGGGTGAGCAGTTCTTC; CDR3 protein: CASTLPAGEQFF
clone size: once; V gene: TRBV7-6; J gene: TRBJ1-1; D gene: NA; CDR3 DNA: TGTGCCAGCAGCGGCACAGGCATGAACACTGAAGCTTTCTTT; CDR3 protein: CASSGTGMNTEAFF
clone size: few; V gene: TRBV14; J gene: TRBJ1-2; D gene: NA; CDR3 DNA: TGTGCCAGCAGCCGCGGTCCAGGGGCTGGGGATGGCTACACCTTC; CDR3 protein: CASSRGPGAGDGYTF
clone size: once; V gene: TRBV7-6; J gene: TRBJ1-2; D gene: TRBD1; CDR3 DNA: TGTGCCAGCAGCTTAGAGCCCGGGACAGAGAATGGCTACACCTTC; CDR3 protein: CASSLEPGTENGYTF
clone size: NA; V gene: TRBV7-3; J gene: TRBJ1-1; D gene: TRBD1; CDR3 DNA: TGTGCCAGCAGTTTACAGGGGGCGGACACTGAAGCTTTCTTT; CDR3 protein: CASSLQGADTEAFF
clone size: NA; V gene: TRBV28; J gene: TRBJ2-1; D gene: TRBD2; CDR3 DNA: TGTGCCAGCAGTCTCGTCGGGGGCCCCAGCGGGAGGATCTACAATGAGCAGTTCTTC; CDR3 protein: CASSLVGGPSGRIYNEQFF
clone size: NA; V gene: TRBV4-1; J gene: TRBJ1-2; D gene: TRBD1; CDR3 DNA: TGCGCCAGCACCCCACGACAGGGAGATCACTATGGCTACACCTTC; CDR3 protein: CASTPRQGDHYGYTF
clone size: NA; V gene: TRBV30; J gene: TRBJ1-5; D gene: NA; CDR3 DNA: TGTGCCTGGAGTGTACGAGGTCAGCCCCAGCATTTT; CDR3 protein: CAWSVRGQPQHF
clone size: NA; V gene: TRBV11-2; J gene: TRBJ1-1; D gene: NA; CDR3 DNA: TGTGCCAGCAGCTCCTCCCTACACACTGAAGCTTTCTTT; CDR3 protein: CASSSSLHTEAFF
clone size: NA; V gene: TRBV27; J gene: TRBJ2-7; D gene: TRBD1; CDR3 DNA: TGTGCCAGCAGCCTTTTCGCCGGGACAGGGGGCGCTTACGAGCAGTACTTC; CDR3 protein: CASSLFAGTGGAYEQYF
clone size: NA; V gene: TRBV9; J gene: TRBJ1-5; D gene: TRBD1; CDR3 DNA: TGTGCCAGCAACACAGGGGGAGTCGGTCAGCCCCAGCATTTT; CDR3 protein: CASNTGGVGQPQHF
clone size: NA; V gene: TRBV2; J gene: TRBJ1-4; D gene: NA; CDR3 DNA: TGTGCCAGCACTGACAGAATTATACCGAAGGGGAAACTGTTTTTT; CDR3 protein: CASTDRIIPKGKLFF
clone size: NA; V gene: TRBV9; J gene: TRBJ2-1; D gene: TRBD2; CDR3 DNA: TGTGCCAGCACTGGACTAGCGGGAGCGACTGAGCAGTTCTTC; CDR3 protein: CASTGLAGATEQFF
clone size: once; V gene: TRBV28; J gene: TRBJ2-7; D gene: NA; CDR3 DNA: TGTGCCAGCAGTTTATGGGACAGTGTTCGGGAGCAGTACTTC; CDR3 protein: CASSLWDSVREQYF
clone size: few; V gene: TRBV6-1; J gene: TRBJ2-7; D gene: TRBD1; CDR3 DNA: TGTGCCAGCAGTGCGTACGCCAACAGGGGCACCTACGAGCAGTACTTC; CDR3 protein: CASSAYANRGTYEQYF
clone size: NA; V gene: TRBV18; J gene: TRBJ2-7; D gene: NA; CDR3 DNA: TGTGCCAGCTCACCATATCGAATTCGGGGTAGCTCCTACGAGCAGTACTTC; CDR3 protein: CASSPYRIRGSSYEQYF
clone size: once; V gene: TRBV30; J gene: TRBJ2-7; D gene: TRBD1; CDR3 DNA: TGTGCCTGGAGTACCGGGACAGGGAGCTCCTACGAGCAGTACTTC; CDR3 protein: CAWSTGTGSSYEQYF
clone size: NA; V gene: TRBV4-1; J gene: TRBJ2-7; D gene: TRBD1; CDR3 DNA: TGCGCCAGCAGCCAAGATGCGACAGGGGGCAAGTACGAGCAGTACTTC; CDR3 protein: CASSQDATGGKYEQYF
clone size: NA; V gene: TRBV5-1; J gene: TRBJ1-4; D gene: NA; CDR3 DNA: TGCGCCAGCAGCCCAGCCGCACAGGGTACGACTAATGAAAAACTGTTTTTT; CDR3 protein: CASSPAAQGTTNEKLFF
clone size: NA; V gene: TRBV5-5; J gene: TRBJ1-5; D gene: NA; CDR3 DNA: TGTGCCAGCAGCCCGACAGGAATTGCTCAGCCCCAGCATTTT; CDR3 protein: CASSPTGIAQPQHF
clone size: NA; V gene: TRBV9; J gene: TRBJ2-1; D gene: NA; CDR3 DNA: TGTGCCAGCAGCCCCCGGGACTTGACGGGCCCCTACAATGAGCAGTTCTTC; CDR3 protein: CASSPRDLTGPYNEQFF
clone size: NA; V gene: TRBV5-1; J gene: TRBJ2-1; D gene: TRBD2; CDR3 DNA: TGCGCCAGCAGCTTGCCTAGCGGGACACACAATGAGCAGTTCTTC; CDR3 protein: CASSLPSGTHNEQFF